The rows below give T cell receptor beta chains drawn from one sample of a study of blood T cell repertoires in COVID-19. Produced via immunoSEQ multiplex PCR; TCRdb's table is partial and in-frame only. The sample yields tens of thousands of clones, roughly 88% seen once. Material for sequencing was peripheral blood. The source of these receptors is a man aged 65-85 years with acute or convalescent COVID-19. The CDR3 runs from the conserved cysteine through the conserved F or W. The D gene is left open where the match is weak. The size field is filled for only some rows; it gives once, few, many or a size class.

size,J,D,V,DNA,CDR3
NA,TRBJ1-5,TRBD1,TRBV19,TGTGCCAGTAGTATTGAGGGACAGGGATCGCCCCAGCATTTT,CASSIEGQGSPQHF
NA,TRBJ1-6,NA,TRBV30,TGTGCCTGGAGGGAACAGAATTCACCCCTCCACTTT,CAWREQNSPLHF
few,TRBJ2-7,NA,TRBV10-3,TGTGCCATCACGGAAACGGGGTATCGACATTGGTACTTC,CAITETGYRHWYF
once,TRBJ1-4,NA,TRBV4-2,TGTGCCAGCAGCCAAGTACCACTCTCGGGTAATGAAAAACTGTTTTTT,CASSQVPLSGNEKLFF
few,TRBJ1-1,TRBD1,TRBV9,TGTGCCAGCAGCTTCGACAGGGTGGGCACTGAAGCTTTCTTT,CASSFDRVGTEAFF
NA,TRBJ2-3,TRBD2,TRBV9,TGTGCCAGCAGCTCTAGCGGGGGGGCATTAGATACGCAGTATTTT,CASSSSGGALDTQYF
NA,TRBJ2-7,NA,TRBV7-6,TGTGCCAGCAGTAGAGGGCTTCCCTACGAGCAGTACTTC,CASSRGLPYEQYF
NA,TRBJ2-3,NA,TRBV7-9,TGTGCCAGCAGCCCACTCGGGGATACGCAGTATTTT,CASSPLGDTQYF
NA,TRBJ1-5,NA,TRBV7-8,TGTGCCAGCAGCCATATAAGCAATCAGCCCCAGCATTTT,CASSHISNQPQHF
NA,TRBJ1-4,NA,TRBV7-2,TGTGCCAGCAGCTTTGCGCCTGCTAATGAAAAACTGTTTTTT,CASSFAPANEKLFF
NA,TRBJ2-1,TRBD1,TRBV24-1,TGTGCCACCAGTGTGAGACAGGGGCCGTACAATGAGCAGTTCTTC,CATSVRQGPYNEQFF
NA,TRBJ2-1,TRBD2,TRBV20-1,TGCAGTGCTAGTCTAGCGGGATTTGGTGAGCAGTTCTTC,CSASLAGFGEQFF
NA,TRBJ2-1,TRBD1,TRBV19,TGTGCCACCTACGACAGGGTCAATGAGCAGTTCTTC,CATYDRVNEQFF
few,TRBJ2-7,TRBD2,TRBV27,TGTGCCAGCAGTGCTCCCTCCAGCGGGAGCTACGAGCAGTACTTC,CASSAPSSGSYEQYF
NA,TRBJ1-2,TRBD1,TRBV29-1,TGCAGCGTAGGGACAGGGAGTGGCTACACCTTC,CSVGTGSGYTF
NA,TRBJ2-7,NA,TRBV3-1/TRBV3-2,TGTGCCAGCAGCCAAGTAGGACTGAAGAACGAGCAGTACTTC,CASSQVGLKNEQYF
NA,TRBJ1-4,TRBD1,TRBV4-3,TGCGCCAGCAGCCAGCCCAGGGGGGCTAATGAAAAACTGTTTTTT,CASSQPRGANEKLFF
NA,TRBJ1-3,NA,TRBV7-6,TGTGCCAGCAGCTTGGCGGGGGGCTCTGGAAACACCATATATTTT,CASSLAGGSGNTIYF
NA,TRBJ2-7,NA,TRBV19,TGTGCCAGTAGTGGCTCTGGCGGGACCTACGAGCAGTACTTC,CASSGSGGTYEQYF
NA,TRBJ1-4,TRBD1,TRBV7-2,TGTGCCAGCAGCAGGGAACAACGGACAGGAGAAAAACTGTTTTTT,CASSREQRTGEKLFF
NA,TRBJ2-6,NA,TRBV5-6,TGTGCCAGCAGCTTGGGGGACAAGGCTGGGGCCAACGTCCTGACTTTC,CASSLGDKAGANVLTF
NA,TRBJ2-2,TRBD2,TRBV5-4,TGTGCCAGCAGCTTCGAACTAGCGGGAGGAGCCGGGGAGCTGTTTTTT,CASSFELAGGAGELFF
once,TRBJ1-6,TRBD1,TRBV11-3,TGTGCCAGCAGCTTAGAGCGGACAGGGAAAAATTCACCCCTCCACTTT,CASSLERTGKNSPLHF
NA,TRBJ1-1,NA,TRBV5-1,TGCGCCAGCAGCTTGGGAGGGGGAGAGGAAGCTTTCTTT,CASSLGGGEEAFF
NA,TRBJ1-6,NA,TRBV27,TGTGCCAGCAGTCTCCGGGTGAATTCACCCCTCCACTTT,CASSLRVNSPLHF
NA,TRBJ1-1,TRBD1,TRBV5-1,TGCGCCAGCAGCTTGAGCAGGGGGGACACTGAAGCTTTCTTT,CASSLSRGDTEAFF
NA,TRBJ2-7,NA,TRBV11-3,TGTGCCAGCAGCTTATTTCAGGATAGCTACGAGCAGTACTTC,CASSLFQDSYEQYF
once,TRBJ2-7,TRBD1,TRBV5-4,TGTGCCAGCAGCTCGGGACAGGCCTTTGGCGAGCAGTACTTC,CASSSGQAFGEQYF
NA,TRBJ1-5,NA,TRBV19,TGTGCCAGTAGTACCAGCAGGGATCAGCCCCAGCATTTT,CASSTSRDQPQHF
NA,TRBJ2-7,NA,TRBV28,TGTGCCAGCGAAGCCGGGACTGAAAGGGCCGAGCAGTACTTC,CASEAGTERAEQYF
NA,TRBJ1-2,NA,TRBV3-1/TRBV3-2,TGTGCCAGCAGCCAAGATGGGGCGGGCTACACCTTC,CASSQDGAGYTF
NA,TRBJ1-4,NA,TRBV6-5,TGTGCCAGCAGCCCACTGTCGAGAGAAAAACTGTTTTTT,CASSPLSREKLFF
once,TRBJ1-1,NA,TRBV6-5,TGTGCCAGCAGGTCAGGTTTTGAAGCTTTCTTT,CASRSGFEAFF
NA,TRBJ2-3,TRBD2,TRBV7-2,TGTGCCAGCAGCGCCGCGCTAGCGGGAGCATCAGATACGCAGTATTTT,CASSAALAGASDTQYF
NA,TRBJ1-5,NA,TRBV7-2,TGTGCCAGCAGCTTCATGAGTCAGCCCCAGCATTTT,CASSFMSQPQHF
few,TRBJ2-1,NA,TRBV6-1,TGTGCCAGCAGTGACGGACAGCCACACAATGAGCAGTTCTTC,CASSDGQPHNEQFF